The 29 T cell receptor beta chains listed next were all sequenced from one sample in a study of shared clonotypes between healthy human individuals (dated by TCRdb to 2020 to 2022). Library preparation employed the immunoSEQ multiplex PCR assay. TCRdb stores this immuneACCESS table with in-frame sequences only. Part of the clones is absent; in the studies checked, under half of the shortfall reflects unresolved V genes, and no reason is known for the rest. The sample yields hundreds of thousands of clones; approximately 96% were counted once. The ten largest clones represent about 0.32% of the sample. What was sequenced was memory CD8+ T cells sorted from blood. The sample's cell subset or site label, in plain terms: CD45RO+ cells pooled with CCR7-negative TemRA cells. These receptors all come from a young man in good health.

This rearrangement joins TRBV15 to TRBJ2-1; 12 bases match TRBD2. J was trimmed by 7 bases and V by 9 bases; bases with no gene match: 13. In germline, CDR1 is LNHNV, CDR2 YYDKDF (reference sequence). The CDR3 is 16 amino acids. CDR3 protein: CATEPDGLAGRNEQFF. CDR3 coding DNA: TGTGCCACAGAACCCGACGGACTAGCGGGAAGGAATGAGCAGTTCTTC.

In the case of this clone: The CDR3 carries no conserved terminal phenylalanine or tryptophan, so it likely arises from a read error. The chain couples TRBV25-1 to TRBJ2-7; a possible D gene is TRBD1 (7 bases). Trimming took off 8 bases at V and 5 bases at J, with 10 bases between the two ends. The CDR3 is 11 residues long. The germline V gene encodes CDR1 MGHDK and CDR2 SYGVNS. DNA for the CDR3: TGTGCCAGCGCCAGGGGGGACGAGCAGTACCTC. Translated, it gives CASARGDEQYL.

The J gene is TRBJ2-1, the V gene TRBV10-3, with 10 bases fitting TRBD1. Germline V CDR1 and CDR2: ENHRY, SYGVKD. The CDR3 runs 14 residues. Trimming at V came to 3 bases and at J to 8 bases, leaving 4 bases not matched to a gene. The DNA for the CDR3 is TGTGCCATCAGTGATGGGACAGGGGAGGATGAGCAGTTCTTC. This gives the protein CAISDGTGEDEQFF.

The gene calls are TRBV20-1 and TRBJ2-3, with D unclear. Germline V gene lookup returns CDR1 DFQATT and CDR2 SNEGSKA (reference sequence). V lost 6 bases and J lost 5, with 9 bases in between. The CDR3 sequence is 11 residues long. Written as DNA, the CDR3 is TGCAGTGCCGTGACTCTAGATACGCAGTATTTT. As protein: CSAVTLDTQYF.

The chain couples TRBV5-6 to TRBJ2-5, with D possibly called TRBD1 or TRBD2 (5 bases each). The CDR3 has 14 residues. CDR1 and CDR2 (germline): SGHDT, YYEEEE. V lost 3 bases to trimming and J lost 2 bases, with 11 bases between them. In nucleotides, the CDR3 is TGTGCCAGCAGCTGGTGGGGACGACAAGAGACCCAGTACTTC. Its protein product is CASSWWGRQETQYF.

The CDR3 reads CASSEYGGGVTEAFF. CDR3 nucleotide sequence: TGTGCCAGCAGTGAATACGGGGGAGGGGTAACTGAAGCTTTCTTT. The V gene is TRBV2, the J gene TRBJ1-1, with D possibly TRBD1 on 5 matching bases. Germline values: CDR1 SNHLY, CDR2 FYNNEI. There are 15 residues in the CDR3. The V end lost 2 bases, the J end lost 5 bases, and 15 bases lay between the germline ends.

The rearrangement uses TRBV9 and TRBJ1-2, with 9 positions matching TRBD1. CDR1 SGDLS and CDR2 YYNGEE come from the germline V gene. The junction had 9 bases not matched to a gene; V was cut back by 4 bases and J by 8 bases. The CDR3 consists of 14 residues. CDR3 DNA: TGTGCCAGCAGCCCCCAACCGGGACAGGGAGGCTACACCTTC. Its protein product is CASSPQPGQGGYTF.

This sequence joins TRBV18 and TRBJ1-5, with D unclear. Trimming stripped 3 bases from V and 9 bases from J, with 6 bases between. The germline V gene has CDR1 KGHSH and CDR2 LQKENI. The CDR3 has 11 amino acids. CDR3 region: CASSPRRPQHF. As DNA, the CDR3 is TGTGCCAGCTCACCGCGACGGCCCCAGCATTTT.

This clone was seen once. This chain connects TRBV5-6 to TRBJ2-3, with a weak D call TRBD2 (6 bases). The CDR3 has 15 amino acids. V lost 0 bases and J 0 bases, leaving 8 bases between the germline ends. The germline CDR1 and CDR2 sequences are SGHDT and YYEEEE. The CDR3 bases are TGTGCCAGCAGCTTGGCCGGGACTAGCACAGATACGCAGTATTTT. This gives the protein CASSLAGTSTDTQYF.

This clone was counted once. V is TRBV5-1 and J is TRBJ1-2; no firm D call. CDR1 and CDR2 (germline): SGHRS, YFSETQ. V gave up 5 bases and J gave up 6 bases, with 11 bases separating them. The CDR3 has 12 residues. CDR3 sequence reads: CASRTGQNGYTF. In nucleotides, the CDR3 is TGCGCCAGCAGGACCGGCCAGAATGGCTACACCTTC.

The rearrangement joins TRBV5-1 to TRBJ1-4; TRBD1 might be the D (5 bases). Trimming shortened V by 1 base and J by 3 bases, and 10 bases separated the two germline ends. The CDR3 length is 15 residues. CDR1 and CDR2 from the germline V gene are SGHRS and YFSETQ. The CDR3 DNA sequence: TGCGCCAGCAGCTTGAGTGGGGGGTCTAATGAAAAACTGTTTTTT. It encodes CASSLSGGSNEKLFF.

The chain employs TRBV30 and TRBJ2-7; a possible D gene is TRBD1 (5 bases). This CDR3 region has 12 residues. Germline values: CDR1 GTSNPN, CDR2 SVGIG (reference sequence). The V end lost 2 bases, the J end lost 6 bases, and 11 bases lay between the germline ends. CDR3 sequence reads: CAWSPQGSEQYF. The CDR3 DNA reads TGTGCCTGGAGTCCTCAGGGATCCGAGCAGTACTTC.

The chain's CDR3 is CASGPETGGHSGANVLTF. CDR3 bases: TGTGCCAGTGGGCCAGAGACAGGGGGCCACTCTGGGGCCAACGTCCTGACTTTC. V is TRBV19 and J is TRBJ2-6; TRBD1 agrees at 10 bases. Trimming took 8 bases from V and 0 from J; bases not matched to a gene: 10. CDR3 length: 18 amino acids. In germline, CDR1 is LNHDA, CDR2 SQIVND (reference sequence).

The chain is built from TRBV21-1 and TRBJ2-7; TRBD2 is taken as the D call from the table, unchecked against the DNA. TRBV21-1 corresponds to a pseudogene. The CDR3 is 15 residues long. CDR3 in DNA: TGTGCCAGCAGCCCTCTAGCGGGAGAAGGGCACGAGCAGTACTTC. This translates into CASSPLAGEGHEQYF.

This clone was detected only once. The rearrangement joins TRBV15 to TRBJ2-7; 7 bases agree with TRBD2. Germline CDR1 and CDR2: LNHNV and YYDKDF (reference sequence). J lost 0 bases, V lost 3 bases, and 5 bases had no gene match. The CDR3 length is 15 residues. CDR3 sequence: CATSSGASGSYEQYF. The DNA of the CDR3 is TGTGCCACCAGCAGTGGTGCTAGCGGCTCCTACGAGCAGTACTTC. The entire variable domain, with the rest obtained from reference TRBV15 and TRBJ2-7, is as follows: DAMVIQNPRYQVTQFGKPVTLSCSQTLNHNVMYWYQQKSSQAPKLLFHYYDKDFNNEADTPDNFQSRRPNTSFCFLDIRSPGLGDTAMYLCATSSGASGSYEQYFGPGTRLTVT.

The chain is built from TRBV7-8 and TRBJ2-7; D possibly corresponds to TRBD2 (6 bases). CDR3 length: 13 residues. Germline loops: CDR1 SGHVS, CDR2 FQNEAQ. V lost 5 bases, J lost 2 bases, and 10 bases lay in between. The CDR3: CASSPGRPYEQYF. The CDR3 region has the DNA TGTGCCAGCAGCCCCGGGAGACCCTACGAGCAGTACTTC. Looking up the rest from reference TRBV7-8 and TRBJ2-7 gives the full variable domain: GAGVSQSPRYKVAKRGQDVALRCDPISGHVSLFWYQQALGQGPEFLTYFQNEAQLDKSGLPSDRFFAERPEGSVSTLKIQRTQQEDSAVYLCASSPGRPYEQYFGPGTRLTVT.

This rearrangement joins TRBV9 to TRBJ2-5; 8 bases agree with TRBD2. Germline values: CDR1 SGDLS, CDR2 YYNGEE. Germline trimming cut 4 bases from V and 5 bases from J; bases unmatched to any gene: 7. There are 14 residues in the CDR3. The CDR3 protein is CASSLSGGSETQYF. CDR3 nucleotide sequence: TGTGCCAGCAGCCTCAGCGGGGGCTCCGAGACCCAGTACTTC.

A few counts support this clone. The CDR3 DNA reads as TGTGCCAGCAGTTTGGTTGGGGCCAACGTCCTGACTTTC. Its protein is CASSLVGANVLTF. The rearrangement joins TRBV27 to TRBJ2-6; D ambiguous. The CDR3 sequence is 13 residues long. V shed 3 bases and J shed 3 bases, with 3 bases lying between them. CDR1 and CDR2 from the germline V gene are MNHEY and SMNVEV (reference sequence).

The J gene is TRBJ2-4, the V gene TRBV11-2, with D perhaps TRBD1 or TRBD2 (6 bases each). Per germline, CDR1 SGHAT and CDR2 FQNNGV. Trimming took off 0 bases at V and 2 bases at J, with 20 bases between the two ends. The CDR3 extends over 19 amino acids. The CDR3: CASSLEPSRGVFTKNIQYF. As DNA, the CDR3 is TGTGCCAGCAGCTTAGAGCCCTCGAGGGGGGTTTTTACCAAAAACATTCAGTACTTC.

The genes are TRBV19 and TRBJ1-4; weak D call: TRBD1 (5 bases). CDR3 size: 18 residues. The ends were cut back, 3 bases at V and 0 bases at J, with 17 bases in the middle. From germline, CDR1 is LNHDA and CDR2 SQIVND (reference sequence). The CDR3 bases are TGTGCCAGTAGTATCTTCGGTCCGGGACCTTCAACTAATGAAAAACTGTTTTTT. Translating gives CASSIFGPGPSTNEKLFF.

This clone appeared a single time. The CDR3 region is CASSFLAVWETQYF. CDR3 nucleotide sequence: TGCGCCAGCAGCTTCCTAGCGGTTTGGGAGACCCAGTACTTC. This rearrangement joins TRBV5-1 to TRBJ2-5; 7 bases map to TRBD2. V lost 2 bases and J lost 5; bases outside the gene matches: 6. The CDR3 is made up of 14 amino acids. Germline V gene sequence: CDR1 SGHRS, CDR2 YFSETQ.

Only a few counts were recorded for this clone. The CDR3 sequence is CASSLSRLGEQFF. The CDR3 DNA sequence: TGTGCCAGCAGTTTATCCAGGCTAGGAGAGCAGTTCTTC. The rearrangement uses TRBV27 and TRBJ2-1; no reliable D call. In germline, CDR1 is MNHEY, CDR2 SMNVEV (reference sequence). The CDR3 length is 13 residues. V dropped 0 bases and J dropped 10 bases, with 10 bases sitting between them.

This clone was recorded only once. The chain joins TRBV29-1 to TRBJ1-2; possible D gene TRBD1, 5 bases. Between the trimmed V and J ends, which lost 3 bases and 0 bases, there was a span of 11 bases. The length of the CDR3 is 14 residues. Germline CDR1 is SQVTM and CDR2 is ANQGSEA. The CDR3 DNA reads TGCAGCGTTGACCCCAGGGTTGCTAACTATGGCTACACCTTC. The encoded protein is CSVDPRVANYGYTF.

The chain has TRBV7-9 and TRBJ2-5, with D possibly TRBD1 on 6 matching bases. This CDR3 spans 14 amino acids. V gave up 0 bases and J gave up 10 bases, with 15 bases separating them. The germline V gene encodes CDR1 SEHNR and CDR2 FQNEAQ (reference sequence). This CDR3 reads CASSLALGTRDQYF. For the CDR3, the DNA is TGTGCCAGCAGCTTAGCGCTAGGGACAAGAGACCAGTACTTC. Looking up the rest from reference TRBV7-9 and TRBJ2-5 gives the full variable domain: DTGVSQNPRHKITKRGQNVTFRCDPISEHNRLYWYRQTLGQGPEFLTYFQNEAQLEKSRLLSDRFSAERPKGSFSTLEIQRTEQGDSAMYLCASSLALGTRDQYFGPGTRLLVL.

The CDR3 DNA follows: TGTGCCAGCAGCTTGGCCGGGGGGCGGGGCTACACCTTC. Translating gives CASSLAGGRGYTF. The rearrangement joins TRBV5-6 to TRBJ1-2; weak D call: TRBD1 (6 bases). Germline CDR1 reads SGHDT; CDR2 reads YYEEEE. Between the trimmed V and J ends, which lost 0 bases and 8 bases, there was a span of 11 bases. The length of the CDR3 is 13 residues.

The chain employs TRBV19 and TRBJ2-4, with a tentative D call TRBD1 (6 bases). Germline loops: CDR1 LNHDA, CDR2 SQIVND (reference sequence). This CDR3 is 18 amino acids long. V lost 3 bases to trimming and J lost 0 bases, with 18 bases between them. The CDR3 nucleotides are TGTGCCAGTAGTATCCCACAGGGTGGCCAGATAGCCAAAAACATTCAGTACTTC. Translation gives CASSIPQGGQIAKNIQYF. Based on the CDR3 plus reference TRBV19 and TRBJ2-4, the full variable domain is DGGITQSPKYLFRKEGQNVTLSCEQNLNHDAMYWYRQDPGQGLRLIYYSQIVNDFQKGDIAEGYSVSREKKESFPLTVTSAQKNPTAFYLCASSIPQGGQIAKNIQYFGAGTRLSVL.

The chain is built from TRBV6-6 and TRBJ2-7; D call uncertain. The CDR3 runs 13 residues. V lost 4 bases, J lost 4 bases, and 11 bases lay in between. Germline CDR1 and CDR2: MNHNY and SVGAGI (reference sequence). The CDR3 nucleotides read TGTGCCAGCAGTTTATCGGGCAAGTACGAGCAGTACTTC. Amino acid sequence: CASSLSGKYEQYF.

The rearrangement links TRBV18 to TRBJ1-5; 7 bases are a match to TRBD1. Unmatched junction bases numbered 10, after V lost 3 bases and J lost 2 bases. Germline V gene data show CDR1 as KGHSH and CDR2 as LQKENI. This CDR3 spans 17 amino acids. CDR3 bases: TGTGCCAGCTCACCGCGGCGACAGGGTGGTGGCAATCAGCCCCAGCATTTT. This gives the protein CASSPRRQGGGNQPQHF.

The chain carries TRBV19 and TRBJ2-7; maybe TRBD2 (6 bases). The CDR3 sequence is 14 residues long. V was clipped by 1 base and J by 3 bases, with 10 bases between them. From germline, CDR1 is LNHDA and CDR2 SQIVND (reference sequence). CDR3 loop: CASSIAVGGYEQYF. CDR3 bases: TGTGCCAGTAGTATAGCGGTGGGGGGCTACGAGCAGTACTTC.